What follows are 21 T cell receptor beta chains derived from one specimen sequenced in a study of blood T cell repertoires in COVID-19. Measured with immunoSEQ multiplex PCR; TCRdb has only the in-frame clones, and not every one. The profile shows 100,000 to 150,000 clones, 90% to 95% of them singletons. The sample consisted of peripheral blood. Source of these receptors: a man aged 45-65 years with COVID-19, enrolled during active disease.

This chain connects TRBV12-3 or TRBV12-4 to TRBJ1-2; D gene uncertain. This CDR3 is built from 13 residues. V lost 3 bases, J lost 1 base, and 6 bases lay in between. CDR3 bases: TGTGCCAGCAGTTTCGAGGATAACTATGGCTACACCTTC. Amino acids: CASSFEDNYGYTF.

CDR3 region: CASSQSGHGNQPQHF. The CDR3 DNA follows: TGTGCCAGCAGCCAATCAGGACATGGCAATCAGCCCCAGCATTTT. The genes are TRBV3-1 (or the pseudogene TRBV3-2) and TRBJ1-5, with a weak D call TRBD1 (5 bases). V shed 2 bases and J shed 2 bases, with 10 bases lying between them. The CDR3 sequence is 15 residues long. Germline V gene data show CDR1 as LGHDT and CDR2 as YNNKEL (reference sequence).

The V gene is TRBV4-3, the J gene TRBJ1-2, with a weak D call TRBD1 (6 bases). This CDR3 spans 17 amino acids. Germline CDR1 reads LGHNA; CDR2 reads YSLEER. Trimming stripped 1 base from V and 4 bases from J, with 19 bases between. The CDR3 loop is CASSQAHGGNSIYGYTF. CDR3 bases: TGCGCCAGCAGCCAAGCTCATGGGGGCAACTCGATCTATGGCTACACCTTC.

CDR3 coding DNA: TGTGCCAGTAGTATAGTACTAGCGCCAGACTACGAGCAGTACTTC. It codes for CASSIVLAPDYEQYF. The chain recombines TRBV19 with TRBJ2-7; 7 nucleotides align to TRBD2. J was trimmed by 3 bases and V by 1 base; bases with no gene match: 6. Germline CDR1 LNHDA, CDR2 SQIVND (reference sequence). The CDR3 is 15 amino acids.

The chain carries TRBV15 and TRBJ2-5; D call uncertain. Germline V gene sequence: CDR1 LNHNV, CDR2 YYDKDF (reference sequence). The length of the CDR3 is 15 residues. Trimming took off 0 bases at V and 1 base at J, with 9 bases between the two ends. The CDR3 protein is CATSRDVQVQETQYF. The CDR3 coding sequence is TGTGCCACCAGCAGAGATGTTCAGGTCCAAGAGACCCAGTACTTC.

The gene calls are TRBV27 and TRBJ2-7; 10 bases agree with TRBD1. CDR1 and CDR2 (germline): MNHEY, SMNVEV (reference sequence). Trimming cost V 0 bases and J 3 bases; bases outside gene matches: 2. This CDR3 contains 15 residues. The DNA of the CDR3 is TGTGCCAGCAGTTTATCAGGGACAGGGGACTACGAGCAGTACTTC. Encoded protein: CASSLSGTGDYEQYF.

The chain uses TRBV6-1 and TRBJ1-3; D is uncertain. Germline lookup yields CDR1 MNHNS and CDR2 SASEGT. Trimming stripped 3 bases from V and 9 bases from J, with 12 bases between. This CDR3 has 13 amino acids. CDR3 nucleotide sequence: TGTGCCAGCAGTGAGTCCCTTTCGGGCACCATATATTTT. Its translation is CASSESLSGTIYF.

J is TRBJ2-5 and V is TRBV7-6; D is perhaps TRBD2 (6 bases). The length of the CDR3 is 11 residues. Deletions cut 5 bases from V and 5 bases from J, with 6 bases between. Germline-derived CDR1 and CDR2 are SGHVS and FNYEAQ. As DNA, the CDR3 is TGTGCCAGCAGCCGGGGGGAGACCCAGTACTTC. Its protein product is CASSRGETQYF.

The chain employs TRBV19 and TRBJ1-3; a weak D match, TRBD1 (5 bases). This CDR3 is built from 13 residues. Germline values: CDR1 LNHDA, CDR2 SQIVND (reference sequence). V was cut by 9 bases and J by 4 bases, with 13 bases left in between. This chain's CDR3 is CASAGQFGNTIYF. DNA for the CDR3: TGTGCCAGCGCCGGACAATTCGGAAACACCATATATTTT.

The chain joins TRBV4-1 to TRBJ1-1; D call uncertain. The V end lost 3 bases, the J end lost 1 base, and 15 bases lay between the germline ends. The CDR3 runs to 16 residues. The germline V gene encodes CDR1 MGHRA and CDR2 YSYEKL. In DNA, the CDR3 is TGCGCCAGCAGCCACTCAGAGGGTCCAGGGAACACTGAAGCTTTCTTT. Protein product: CASSHSEGPGNTEAFF.

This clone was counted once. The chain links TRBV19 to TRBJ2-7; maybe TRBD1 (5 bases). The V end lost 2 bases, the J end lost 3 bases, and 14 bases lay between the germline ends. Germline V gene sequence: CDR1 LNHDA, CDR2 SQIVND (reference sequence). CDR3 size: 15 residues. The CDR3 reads CASSITLDTIYEQYV. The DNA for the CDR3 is TGTGCCAGTAGTATAACGTTGGACACCATCTACGAGCAGTACGTC.

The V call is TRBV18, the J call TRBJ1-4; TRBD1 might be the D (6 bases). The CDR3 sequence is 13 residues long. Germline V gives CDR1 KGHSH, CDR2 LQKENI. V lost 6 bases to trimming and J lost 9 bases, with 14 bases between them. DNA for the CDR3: TGTGCCAGCTCCCCGGGGGGGGCGCAAAAACTGTTTTTT. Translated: CASSPGGAQKLFF.

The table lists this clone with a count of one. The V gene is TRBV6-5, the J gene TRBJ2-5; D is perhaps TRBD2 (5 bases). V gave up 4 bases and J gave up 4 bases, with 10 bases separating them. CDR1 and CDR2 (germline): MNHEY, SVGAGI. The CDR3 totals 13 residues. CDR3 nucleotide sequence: TGTGCCAGCAGTTCACGAGGAGGAGAGACCCAGTACTTC. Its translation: CASSSRGGETQYF.

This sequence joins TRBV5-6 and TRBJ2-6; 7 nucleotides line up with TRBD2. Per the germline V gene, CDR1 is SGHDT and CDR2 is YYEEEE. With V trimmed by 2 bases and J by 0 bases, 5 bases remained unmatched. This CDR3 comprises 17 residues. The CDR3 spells CASSFGGWYSGANVLTF. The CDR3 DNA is TGTGCCAGCAGCTTCGGGGGGTGGTACTCTGGGGCCAACGTCCTGACTTTC.

CDR3: CASSSSGGAGAQETQYF. The DNA of the CDR3 is TGTGCCAGCAGTTCCTCGGGGGGAGCGGGAGCCCAAGAGACCCAGTACTTC. The chain has TRBV27 and TRBJ2-5, with 8 bases matching TRBD2. CDR1 and CDR2 (germline): MNHEY, SMNVEV (reference sequence). The CDR3 runs 17 residues. After removal of 4 bases from V and 1 base from J, the junction contained 11 bases not matched to a gene.

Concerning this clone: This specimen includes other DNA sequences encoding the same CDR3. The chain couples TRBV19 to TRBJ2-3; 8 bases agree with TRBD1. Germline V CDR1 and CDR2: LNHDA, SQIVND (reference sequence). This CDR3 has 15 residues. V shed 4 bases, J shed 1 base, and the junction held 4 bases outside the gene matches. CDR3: CASSTDRGGTDTQYF. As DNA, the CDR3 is TGTGCCAGTAGTACCGACAGGGGAGGCACAGATACGCAGTATTTT. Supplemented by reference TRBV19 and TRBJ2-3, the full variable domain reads DGGITQSPKYLFRKEGQNVTLSCEQNLNHDAMYWYRQDPGQGLRLIYYSQIVNDFQKGDIAEGYSVSREKKESFPLTVTSAQKNPTAFYLCASSTDRGGTDTQYFGPGTRLTVL.

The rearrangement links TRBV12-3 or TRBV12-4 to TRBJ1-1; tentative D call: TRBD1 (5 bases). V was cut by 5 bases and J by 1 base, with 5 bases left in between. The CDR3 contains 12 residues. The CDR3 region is CASSRGNTEAFF. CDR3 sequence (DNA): TGTGCCAGCAGTAGGGGGAACACTGAAGCTTTCTTT.

Here the CDR3 reads CASSHPGTGDYEQYF. The CDR3 nucleotides are TGTGCCAGCAGCCACCCCGGGACAGGGGATTACGAGCAGTACTTC. J is TRBJ2-7 and V is TRBV11-1, with 10 bases matching TRBD1. Germline lookup yields CDR1 SGHAT and CDR2 FQDESV (reference sequence). CDR3 length: 15 amino acids. V shed 5 bases, J shed 4 bases, and the junction held 8 bases outside the gene matches.

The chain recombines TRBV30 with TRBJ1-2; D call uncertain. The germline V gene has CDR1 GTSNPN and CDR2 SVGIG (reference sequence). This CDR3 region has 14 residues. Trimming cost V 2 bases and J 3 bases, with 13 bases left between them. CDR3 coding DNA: TGTGCCTGGAGTCTCCTACGGGGAGACTATGGCTACACCTTC. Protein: CAWSLLRGDYGYTF.

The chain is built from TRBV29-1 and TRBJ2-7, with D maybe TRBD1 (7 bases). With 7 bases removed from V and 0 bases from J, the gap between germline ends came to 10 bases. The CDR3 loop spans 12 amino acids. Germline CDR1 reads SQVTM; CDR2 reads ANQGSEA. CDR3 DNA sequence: TGCAGCGGCGGGGACAGCTCCTACGAGCAGTACTTC. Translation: CSGGDSSYEQYF.

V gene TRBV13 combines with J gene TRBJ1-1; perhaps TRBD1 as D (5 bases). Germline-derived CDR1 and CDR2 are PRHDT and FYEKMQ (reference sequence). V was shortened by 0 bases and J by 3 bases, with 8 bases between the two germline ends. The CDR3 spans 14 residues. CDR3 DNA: TGTGCCAGCAGCTTAGGGGGGCGCGACACTGAAGCTTTCTTT. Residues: CASSLGGRDTEAFF.